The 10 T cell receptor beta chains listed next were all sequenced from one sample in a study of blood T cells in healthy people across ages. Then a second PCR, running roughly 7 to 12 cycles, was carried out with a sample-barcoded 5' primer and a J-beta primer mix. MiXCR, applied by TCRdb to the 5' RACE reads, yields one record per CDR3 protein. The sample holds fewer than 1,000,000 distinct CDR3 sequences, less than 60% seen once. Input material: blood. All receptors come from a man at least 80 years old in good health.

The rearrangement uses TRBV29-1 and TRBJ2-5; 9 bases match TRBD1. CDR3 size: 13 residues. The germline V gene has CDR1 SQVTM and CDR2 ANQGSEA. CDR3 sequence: CGSIKTGGETQYF. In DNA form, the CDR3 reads TGCGGAAGTATAAAGACAGGGGGTGAGACCCAGTACTTC.

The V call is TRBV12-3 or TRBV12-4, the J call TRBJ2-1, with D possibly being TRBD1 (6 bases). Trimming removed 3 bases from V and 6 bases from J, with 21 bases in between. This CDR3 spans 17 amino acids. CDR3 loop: CASSFGGDSPPGNEQFF. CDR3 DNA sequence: TGTGCCAGCAGTTTTGGGGGCGACTCTCCTCCGGGCAATGAGCAGTTCTTC.

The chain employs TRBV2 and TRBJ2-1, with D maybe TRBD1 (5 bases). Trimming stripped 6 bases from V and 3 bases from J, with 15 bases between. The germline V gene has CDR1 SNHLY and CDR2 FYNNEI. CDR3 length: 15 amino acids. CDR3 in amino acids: CASSVDATVYNEQFF. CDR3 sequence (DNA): TGTGCCAGCAGCGTCGACGCGACAGTCTACAATGAGCAGTTCTTC.

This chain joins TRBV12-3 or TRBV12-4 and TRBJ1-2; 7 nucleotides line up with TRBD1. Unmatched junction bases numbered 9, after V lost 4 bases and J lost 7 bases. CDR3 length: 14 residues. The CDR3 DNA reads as TGTGCCAGCAGTTCTGGACAGGAAAAAACTGGCTACACCTTC. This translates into CASSSGQEKTGYTF.

The CDR3 is CSATGTSGNDIYEQYF. The CDR3 DNA sequence: TGCAGTGCGACCGGGACTAGCGGTAATGATATCTACGAGCAGTACTTC. The chain joins TRBV20-1 to TRBJ2-1; 11 nucleotides align to TRBD2. The J call is uncertain, as TRBJ2-7 better fits the DNA end. From germline, CDR1 is DFQATT and CDR2 SNEGSKA (reference sequence). There are 16 residues in the CDR3.

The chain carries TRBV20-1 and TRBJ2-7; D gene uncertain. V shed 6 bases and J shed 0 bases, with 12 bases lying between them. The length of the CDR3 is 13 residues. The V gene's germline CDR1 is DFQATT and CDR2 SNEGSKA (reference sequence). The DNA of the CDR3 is TGCAGTGCCCACCCGGGTTCCTCCTACGAGCAGTACTTC. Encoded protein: CSAHPGSSYEQYF.

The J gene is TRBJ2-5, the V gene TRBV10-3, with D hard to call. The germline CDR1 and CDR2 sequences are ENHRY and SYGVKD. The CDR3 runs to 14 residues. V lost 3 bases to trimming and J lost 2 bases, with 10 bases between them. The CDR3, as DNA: TGTGCCATCAGTGAAAGGGCTAAACAAGAGACCCAGTACTTC. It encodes CAISERAKQETQYF.

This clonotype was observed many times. This CDR3 is CSASFRATDTQYF. CDR3 nucleotides: TGCAGTGCTAGTTTCAGGGCCACAGATACGCAGTATTTT. V is TRBV20-1 and J is TRBJ2-3, with TRBD1 as a possible D gene (5 bases). V was shortened by 3 bases and J by 2 bases, with 9 bases between the two germline ends. Germline CDR1 and CDR2: DFQATT and SNEGSKA (reference sequence). The CDR3 loop spans 13 amino acids.

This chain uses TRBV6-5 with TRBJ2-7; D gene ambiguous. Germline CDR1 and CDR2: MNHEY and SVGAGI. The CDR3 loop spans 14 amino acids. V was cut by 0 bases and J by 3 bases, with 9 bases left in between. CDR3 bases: TGTGCCAGCAGTTACTCAAACGGAAACTACGAGCAGTACTTC. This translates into CASSYSNGNYEQYF.

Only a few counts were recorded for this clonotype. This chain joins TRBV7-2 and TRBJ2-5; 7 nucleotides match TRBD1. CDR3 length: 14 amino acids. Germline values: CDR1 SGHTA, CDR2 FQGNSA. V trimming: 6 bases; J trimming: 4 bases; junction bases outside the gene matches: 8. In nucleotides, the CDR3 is TGTGCCAGCAGACCGACAGGGTTACGAGAGACCCAGTACTTC. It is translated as CASRPTGLRETQYF.